This passage covers 17 T cell receptor beta chains from one sample sequenced in a study of T and B cells in COVID-19 patients. Blood genomic DNA input for TRB amplification was about 250-500 ng. BIOMED2 TRB-A/B primer pools were used in multiplex TRB PCR. TCRdb called the multiplex PCR reads again in MiXCR, with one record for every CDR3 protein. The table shows over 9,000 distinct CDR3 sequences, with approximately 33% occurring only once. Sequenced material: blood. Receptor source: a human donor who had recovered from COVID-19.

The chain is built from TRBV6-1 and TRBJ1-6, with 9 nucleotides matching TRBD1. Per germline, CDR1 MNHNS and CDR2 SASEGT. Trimming cost V 4 bases and J 7 bases; bases outside gene matches: 11. This CDR3 is 17 amino acids long. The CDR3 bases are TGTGCCAGCAGTGTTGTCACAACCGGGACAGGGAATTCACCCCTCCACTTT. It specifies CASSVVTTGTGNSPLHF.

In this sample, this clonotype turned up a few times. The genes are TRBV12-3 or TRBV12-4 and TRBJ1-6, with D unresolved. V was pared by 0 bases and J by 11 bases, with 17 bases between. The CDR3 runs to 16 residues. The CDR3: CASSLARPFYTPPLHF. The CDR3 DNA reads TGTGCCAGCAGTTTAGCGCGGCCCTTCTACACTCCACCCCTCCACTTT.

This clonotype is categorized as medium-sized. This sequence joins TRBV29-1 and TRBJ1-1; no firm D call. Germline V gene lookup returns CDR1 SQVTM and CDR2 ANQGSEA. The CDR3 extends over 14 amino acids. V shed 4 bases and J shed 4 bases, with 16 bases lying between them. CDR3 sequence (DNA): TGCAGCGTTGTTTTGCCCCTGGTGAGCACTGAAGCTTTCTTT. Protein product: CSVVLPLVSTEAFF.

This clonotype rates as medium-sized. The chain carries TRBV12-3 or TRBV12-4 and TRBJ2-1; D gene uncertain. V was pared by 0 bases and J by 1 base, with 1 base between. This CDR3 region has 13 residues. CDR3 sequence: CASSLASYNEQFF. The CDR3 region has the DNA TGTGCCAGCAGTTTAGCTTCCTACAATGAGCAGTTCTTC.

In this sample, this clonotype turned up a few times. The chain uses TRBV12-3 or TRBV12-4 and TRBJ1-6, with 9 bases fitting TRBD1. V was clipped by 5 bases and J by 1 base; unmatched bases: 9. The CDR3 contains 18 residues. CDR3: CASSRTGTGSSYNSPLHF. CDR3 bases: TGTGCCAGCAGTCGGACCGGGACAGGGTCGTCCTATAATTCACCCCTCCACTTT.

The chain carries TRBV20-1 and TRBJ1-1; perhaps TRBD1 as D (6 bases). CDR3 length: 16 residues. The V gene's germline CDR1 is DFQATT and CDR2 SNEGSKA (reference sequence). Trimming left V 6 bases short and J 0 bases short, with 20 bases between. The CDR3 bases are TGCAGTGCCTACTCCTCACAGGGAAACATGAACACTGAAGCTTTCTTT. Translating it yields CSAYSSQGNMNTEAFF.

On this clonotype: This may come from a read error, since a much larger clone is one base off. The chain has TRBV5-4 and TRBJ1-6; TRBD1 matches at 7 bases. The CDR3 has 16 residues. The V and J ends lost 8 bases and 2 bases, in that order; junction bases with no gene match: 10. From germline, CDR1 is SGHNT and CDR2 YYREEE (reference sequence). The CDR3 DNA reads as TGTGCCAGAAGCCCGGACAGGTGGACCTATAATTCACCCCTCCACTTT. Its protein is CARSPDRWTYNSPLHF.

Sample share makes this clonotype medium-sized. The V call is TRBV6-6, the J call TRBJ1-5; D is ambiguous. V gave up 0 bases and J gave up 7 bases, with 10 bases separating them. The CDR3 length is 14 residues. Germline V gene data show CDR1 as MNHNY and CDR2 as SVGAGI (reference sequence). In DNA, the CDR3 is TGTGCCAGCAGTTACTCGGAGGGAGGCCAGCCCCAGCATTTT. Its translation: CASSYSEGGQPQHF.

The table lists this clonotype with a few counts. J is TRBJ2-1 and V is TRBV12-3 or TRBV12-4; a possible D gene is TRBD2 (7 bases). V lost 3 bases to trimming and J lost 2 bases, with 11 bases between them. CDR3 length: 15 residues. The CDR3 DNA is TGTGCCAGCAGTTTGGAGGGGGGGACCTACAATGAGCAGTTCTTC. Amino acids: CASSLEGGTYNEQFF.

V is TRBV28 and J is TRBJ2-7; TRBD2 matches at 7 bases. CDR3 length equals 15 residues. CDR1 and CDR2 (germline): MDHEN, SYDVKM. V shed 3 bases, J shed 3 bases, and the junction held 8 bases outside the gene matches. CDR3 in DNA: TGTGCCAGCAGTTTGGCAGGGAGGGGTCTCTACGAGCAGTACTTC. Translation: CASSLAGRGLYEQYF.

In this sample, this clonotype turned up a few times. The chain combines TRBV5-1 with TRBJ1-2; tentative D call: TRBD1 (6 bases). The CDR3 covers 13 residues. From germline, CDR1 is SGHRS and CDR2 YFSETQ. V gave up 2 bases and J gave up 7 bases, with 12 bases separating them. The CDR3 sequence is CASSFNRDRGYTF. The CDR3 DNA reads as TGCGCCAGCAGCTTTAACAGGGATCGTGGCTACACCTTC.

This chain links TRBV4-2 with TRBJ2-3, with 10 bases that match TRBD2. After removal of 0 bases from V and 7 bases from J, the junction contained 7 bases not matched to a gene. Germline CDR1 and CDR2: LGHNA and YNFKEQ. The CDR3 is 16 residues long. The CDR3 DNA reads TGTGCCAGCAGCCAAGATGAAAGCGGGGGGGTATATACGCAGTATTTT. Translating gives CASSQDESGGVYTQYF.

The chain is built from TRBV6-5 and TRBJ1-1; 7 bases are a match to TRBD1. V lost 6 bases to trimming and J lost 2 bases; unmatched junction nucleotides: 6. The CDR3 has 14 amino acids. The V gene's germline CDR1 is MNHEY and CDR2 SVGAGI. Here the CDR3 reads CASSQRQGNTEAFF. In DNA, the CDR3 is TGTGCCAGCAGCCAAAGACAGGGTAACACTGAAGCTTTCTTT.

This rearrangement joins TRBV5-1 to TRBJ2-1; D not resolved. Trimming left V 1 base short and J 1 base short, with 9 bases between. CDR1 and CDR2 from the germline V gene are SGHRS and YFSETQ. This CDR3 region has 15 residues. For the CDR3, the DNA is TGCGCCAGCAGCTTGAGTCTACAATCCTACAATGAGCAGTTCTTC. Translated, it gives CASSLSLQSYNEQFF.

This chain links TRBV18 with TRBJ2-5; 7 bases are shared with TRBD2. V shed 2 bases, J shed 4 bases, and the junction held 7 bases outside the gene matches. Germline V CDR1 and CDR2: KGHSH, LQKENI. This CDR3 spans 15 amino acids. In DNA form, the CDR3 reads TGTGCCAGCTCACCATTAGCGGGCAAAAGAGAGACCCAGTACTTC. The encoded protein is CASSPLAGKRETQYF.

This clonotype is termed medium-sized. The chain links TRBV15 to TRBJ2-1; a possible D gene is TRBD2 (5 bases). Trimming stripped 0 bases from V and 8 bases from J, with 8 bases between. The CDR3 runs to 13 residues. Looked up from germline, CDR1 is LNHNV and CDR2 is YYDKDF (reference sequence). CDR3 residues: CATSRDKGDEQFF. CDR3 nucleotides: TGTGCCACCAGCAGAGATAAGGGAGATGAGCAGTTCTTC. The full variable domain, its missing parts supplied by reference TRBV15 and TRBJ2-1, is DAMVIQNPRYQVTQFGKPVTLSCSQTLNHNVMYWYQQKSSQAPKLLFHYYDKDFNNEADTPDNFQSRRPNTSFCFLDIRSPGLGDTAMYLCATSRDKGDEQFFGPGTRLTVL.

J is TRBJ1-1 and V is TRBV6-6; TRBD1 matches 7 bases. J gave up 5 bases and V 6 bases, and 12 bases lay outside the gene matches. From germline, CDR1 is MNHNY and CDR2 SVGAGI (reference sequence). This CDR3 has 15 amino acids. The DNA for the CDR3 is TGTGCCAGCAGATCCTTGAGACAGGGAGGAACTGAAGCTTTCTTT. This translates into CASRSLRQGGTEAFF.